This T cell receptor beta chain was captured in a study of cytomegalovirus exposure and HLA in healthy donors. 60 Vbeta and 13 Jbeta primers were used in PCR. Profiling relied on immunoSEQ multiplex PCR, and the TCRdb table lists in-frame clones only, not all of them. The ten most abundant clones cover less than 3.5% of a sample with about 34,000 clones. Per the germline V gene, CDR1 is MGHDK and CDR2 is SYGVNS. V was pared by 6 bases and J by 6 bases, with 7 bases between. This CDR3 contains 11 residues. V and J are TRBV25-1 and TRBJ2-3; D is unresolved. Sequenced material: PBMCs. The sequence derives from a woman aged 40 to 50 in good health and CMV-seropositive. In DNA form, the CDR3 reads TGTGCCAGCAGGGCCTCGGATACGCAGTATTTT. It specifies CASRASDTQYF. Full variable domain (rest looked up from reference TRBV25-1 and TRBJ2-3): EADIYQTPRYLVIGTGKKITLECSQTMGHDKMYWYQQDPGMELHLIHYSYGVNSTEKGDLSSESTVSRIRTEHFPLTLESARPSHTSQYLCASRASDTQYFGPGTRLTVL.